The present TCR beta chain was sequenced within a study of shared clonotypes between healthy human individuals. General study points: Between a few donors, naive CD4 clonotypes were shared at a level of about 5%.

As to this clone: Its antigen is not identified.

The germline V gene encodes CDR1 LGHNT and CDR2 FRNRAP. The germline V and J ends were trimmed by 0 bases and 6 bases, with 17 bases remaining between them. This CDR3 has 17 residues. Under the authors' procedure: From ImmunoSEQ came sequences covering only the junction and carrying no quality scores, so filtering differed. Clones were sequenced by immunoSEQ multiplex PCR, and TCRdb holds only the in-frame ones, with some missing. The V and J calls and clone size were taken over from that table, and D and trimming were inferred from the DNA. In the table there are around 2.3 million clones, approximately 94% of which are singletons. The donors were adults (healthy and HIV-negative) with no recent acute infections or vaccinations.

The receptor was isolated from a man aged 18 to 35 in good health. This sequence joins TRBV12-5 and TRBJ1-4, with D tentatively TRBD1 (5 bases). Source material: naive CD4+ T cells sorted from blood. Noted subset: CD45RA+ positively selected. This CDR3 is CASGLVTFSRGDEKLFF. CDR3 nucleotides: TGTGCTAGTGGTTTGGTAACCTTCTCGCGGGGCGATGAAAAACTGTTTTTT.